These T cell receptor beta chains were read from a single sample in a study of a mutant IDH1 vaccine in newly diagnosed glioma. Only in-frame clones appear in the TCRdb table, and some are missing; sequencing was by immunoSEQ multiplex PCR. The sample consists of about 81,000 clones, 65% to 90% of them appearing once. Their antigens remain unidentified. Sequences were derived from PBMCs, sampled from a glioma patient whose treatment included an IDH1 peptide vaccine. These receptors originate from a man aged 30-40 years with glioma. Some clones in this sample may be carry-over from other donors' samples. CDR3s include the opening cysteine and the closing phenylalanine or tryptophan. Each record gives: V gene, D gene, J gene, clone size, CDR3 protein, CDR3 DNA. A D gene is named only where the DNA matches it firmly. Rows give clone size only sometimes, using once, few, many, or a class for an expanded clone.

>TRBV11-2|NA|TRBJ1-6|NA
CASSQNSPLHF
TGTGCCAGCAGCCAAAATTCACCCCTCCACTTT
>TRBV11-2|NA|TRBJ2-3|NA
CASSLGLDRHTQYF
TGTGCCAGCAGCTTAGGACTAGATCGCCATACGCAGTATTTT
>TRBV15|NA|TRBJ2-2|NA
CATSNGQNTGELFF
TGTGCCACCAGCAATGGACAGAACACCGGGGAGCTGTTTTTT
>TRBV15|NA|TRBJ1-1|NA
CATSRPPGRMNTEAFF
TGTGCCACCAGCAGACCACCGGGCCGAATGAACACTGAAGCTTTCTTT
>TRBV27|NA|TRBJ1-2|NA
CASSSLGPGGYTF
TGTGCCAGCAGTTCCCTGGGGCCCGGGGGCTACACCTTC
>TRBV29-1|TRBD1|TRBJ1-1|NA
CSVGGRTGELEAFF
TGCAGCGTTGGAGGTCGGACAGGGGAACTTGAAGCTTTCTTT
>TRBV19|NA|TRBJ1-5|NA
CASTQGPRSGQPQHF
TGTGCCAGTACCCAGGGGCCACGTTCGGGTCAGCCCCAGCATTTT
>TRBV28|NA|TRBJ1-3|NA
CAAMRAGYNSGNTIYF
TGTGCCGCGATGCGGGCGGGGTATAACTCTGGAAACACCATATATTTT
>TRBV27|TRBD2|TRBJ2-1|NA
CASSFEAGGPGEQFF
TGTGCCAGCAGTTTCGAAGCGGGGGGGCCGGGAGAGCAGTTCTTC
>TRBV30|TRBD1|TRBJ2-7|NA
CAGGQGSYEQYF
TGTGCCGGCGGACAGGGTTCTTACGAGCAGTACTTC
>TRBV15|NA|TRBJ1-2|NA
CATSRDRGVGYTF
TGTGCCACCAGCAGAGATCGGGGAGTTGGCTACACCTTC
>TRBV19|NA|TRBJ1-1|NA
CASSKADLNTEAFF
TGTGCCAGTAGTAAGGCTGACCTGAACACTGAAGCTTTCTTT
>TRBV7-2|NA|TRBJ1-5|NA
CASSLRRDQPQHF
TGTGCCAGCAGCTTAAGAAGGGACCAGCCCCAGCATTTT
>TRBV6-5|TRBD1|TRBJ1-3|NA
CASSLTGPGNTIYF
TGTGCCAGCAGTTTGACAGGGCCTGGAAACACCATATATTTT
>TRBV7-9|TRBD1|TRBJ2-3|NA
CASSPQDRGRGDTQYF
TGTGCCAGCAGCCCGCAGGACAGGGGGCGCGGAGATACGCAGTATTTT
>TRBV7-2|NA|TRBJ2-5|NA
CASSRGLGGPGRETQYF
TGTGCCAGCAGCCGAGGGCTGGGGGGCCCCGGGAGAGAGACCCAGTACTTC
>TRBV19|NA|TRBJ1-2|once
CASRRIPGRGYTF
TGTGCCAGTAGGAGGATACCCGGGAGGGGCTACACCTTC
>TRBV9|NA|TRBJ1-1|NA
CASSVVTTEAFF
TGTGCCAGCAGCGTAGTAACCACTGAAGCTTTCTTT
>TRBV2|NA|TRBJ1-2|NA
CASSSDWNYGYTF
TGTGCCAGCAGCTCGGACTGGAACTATGGCTACACCTTC
>TRBV7-3|NA|TRBJ1-1|NA
CASSLGRNTEAFF
TGTGCCAGCAGCTTAGGGAGGAACACTGAAGCTTTCTTT
>TRBV7-6|NA|TRBJ1-6|NA
CASTHGGIKYPSYNSPLHF
TGTGCCAGCACCCATGGTGGGATAAAATATCCTTCCTATAATTCACCCCTCCACTTT
>TRBV29-1|TRBD2|TRBJ2-7|NA
CSVEGEGFYEQYF
TGCAGCGTTGAGGGGGAGGGTTTCTACGAGCAGTACTTC
>TRBV30|NA|TRBJ2-1|NA
CAWSSFNEQFF
TGTGCCTGGAGTTCATTCAATGAGCAGTTCTTC
>TRBV28|NA|TRBJ1-5|NA
CASSFNQGSNQPQHF
TGTGCCAGCAGTTTTAATCAGGGTAGCAATCAGCCCCAGCATTTT
>TRBV9|TRBD1|TRBJ2-7|NA
CASSEGQLGEQYF
TGTGCCAGCAGCGAGGGACAGCTAGGCGAGCAGTACTTC